The subject of this entry is one T cell receptor beta chain. Its antigen is unknown. The sample belongs to a study of T cell repertoires in cytomegalovirus infection. Study as a whole: Both recently identified HLA-C-restricted and well-studied HLA-B-restricted CMV epitopes were used in the study. Carrying CMV and the relevant HLA type showed in public TCR beta signatures.

TCRdb re-called the reads through MiXCR, storing one row per CDR3 protein. The table includes about 830,000 distinct CDR3 sequences, about 31% detected once. Germline lookup yields CDR1 KGHDR and CDR2 SFDVKD. This CDR3 has 13 residues. J lost 11 bases, V lost 5 bases, and 9 bases had no gene match. Study results and caveats: Within the response measured ex vivo, HLA-C-restricted CMV-specific TCR beta clonotypes were dominant. Individuals carrying CMV plus the relevant HLA were identified by cumulative frequency of public TCR beta families.

This TCR was recovered from a human donor in good health (CMV status not recorded). Some clones in this sample may be carry-over from other donors' samples. The chain is built from TRBV24-1 and TRBJ1-1, with 8 positions matching TRBD1. The source was cultured CD8+ T cells from PBMCs, collected from culture after CMV antigen stimulation. The CDR3 sequence is CATSGGQGTVAFF. The CDR3 region has the DNA TGTGCCACCAGTGGCGGACAGGGTACTGTTGCTTTCTTT.